A single TCR beta chain is shown here with its context. Distinct nucleotide sequences in the sample also encode this CDR3. Authors' analysis steps: The authors estimated nucleated cell counts from reference gene primer amplification. The method was immunoSEQ multiplex PCR; TCRdb's version includes in-frame clones alone and lacks a portion of them. The V and J calls and clone size come from that table; D and trimming were worked out from the DNA. The sample shows about 120,000 clones, 90% of them seen only once. The data derive from a study of blood T cell repertoires in COVID-19. Seattle's enrolled individuals joined amid active infection and were then monitored longitudinally. J lost 6 bases, V lost 10 bases, and 8 bases had no gene match. The CDR3 has 13 residues.

Sequenced input: peripheral blood. The chain joins TRBV12-3 or TRBV12-4 to TRBJ2-2; TRBD2 agrees at 7 bases. The source is a man in his sixties with COVID-19, enrolled during active disease. CDR3 amino acids: CATSWGGAGELFF. The DNA for the CDR3 is TGTGCCACTTCTTGGGGGGGGGCCGGGGAGCTGTTTTTT.